This TCR beta chain appears in the sequencing data of a study of T cells in Graves' hyperthyroidism and ophthalmopathy (dated by TCRdb to between 2018 and 2021). With respect to the entire study: Peripheral blood was collected at initial diagnosis, before any treatment. To identify TCR V-J signatures that set the groups apart, the researchers used a discovery cohort of 100 patients, made up of 40 to 45 with Graves' ophthalmopathy and 57 with stable Graves' hyperthyroidism. Whether ophthalmopathy could be predicted prospectively was tested in an independent validation cohort made up of fewer than 20 hyperthyroidism patients plus 17 patients who later progressed to ophthalmopathy. The 100 or so discovery patients were divided at random into training and test sets in a 7:3 ratio. In addition, the study compared T-cell repertoires in thyroid tissue and in blood from over 5 Graves' hyperthyroidism patients. Once sampling was done, hyperthyroidism patients were given methimazole at a starting dose of 30 mg daily, whereas ophthalmopathy patients were given high-dose intravenous methylprednisolone. According to the paper, TCR Vbeta CDR3 sequencing was carried out on approximately 140 peripheral blood samples, which came from about 45 ophthalmopathy, under 85 hyperthyroidism and approximately 17 progressor patients.

Results and caveats for the whole study, not just this receptor: No statistical method was used to fix the sample size in advance, and group allocation was not hidden from the investigators. Blood samples also contained most of the expanded thyroid clonotypes (frequency above 0.001), which suggests that blood repertoires may reflect thyroid immune responses. Ophthalmopathy was separated from stable hyperthyroidism by a 13 V-J signature model, with approximately 85% sensitivity and approximately 84% specificity obtained in cross-validation and 80%/75% obtained in testing. In validation, the model predicted progression to ophthalmopathy with over 65% sensitivity and around 72% specificity, a median of around six months before onset.

V and J lose 5 bases and 0 bases, and a span of 5 bases separates them. The germline V gene sets CDR1 to SNHLY and CDR2 to FYNNEI. The CDR3 numbers 13 residues from cysteine through phenylalanine. Only the CDR3 part of the read is kept: 39 bases, read in frame from the first base. The TCR beta CDR3 regions were amplified from the RNA transcripts. A first-round RT-PCR of the TCR CDR3 used the HTBI primer set with the Qiagen OneStep RT-PCR kit. A second multiplex PCR round built the libraries, followed by size selection and purification. The libraries were sequenced on an Illumina HiSeq2000 using paired-end 100 bp reads. The study's processing was this. SOAPnuke was used to process the raw data, removing reads that contained adapters or uncalled bases, had a mean Phred below 15, or lacked an exact match to the constant primer or identifier. COPE v1.2.5 was used to merge high-quality paired reads, and clonotypes were defined as unique nucleotide sequences. MiTCR v1.1 was used to align clonotypes to the IMGT TRBV, TRBD and TRBJ reference segments. The analysis was restricted to V-J combinations with a frequency above 0.0001, which together covered 99.2% of the repertoires. The TCS score was defined as F50 (clonal expansion) divided by E x V (chaos), with BLOSUM62-based TCRdist calculated between CDR3 peptides within each V-J. Welch's t-statistics and random forest reduced roughly 500 V-J features to roughly 13, which were used in a naive Bayes classifier (R e1071). TCRdb trimmed public reads at Q25 via fastp, called clones via MiXCR and kept in-frame beta chains. Rows merge per CDR3 protein into single entries with the most common DNA and genes. Clone size and V and J calls follow TCRdb, not the original study. The sample has about 500,000 distinct CDR3 sequences on record, 13% to 15% of them singletons. The ten largest clones add up to around 17% of the sample.

This clonotype was detected ten times or more. Its antigen remains unidentified. No clone much larger than this one lies a single base away; base qualities are absent. Stable Graves' hyperthyroidism was defined as the absence of progression to ophthalmopathy over 18 months of follow-up. Hyperthyroidism patients were aged 18 to 65 years and newly diagnosed, with disease duration of less than 2 months. Exclusion was applied to patients with uncontrolled infections, other autoimmune diseases, pregnancy or lactation. Diagnoses were based on clinical symptoms, serum thyroxine and TRAb, thyroid ultrasound and orbital computed tomography. PBMCs were separated from under 12 ml of fresh peripheral blood using Ficoll-Paque density gradient centrifugation. Total RNA was extracted with Trizol reagent, and quality was checked on an Agilent 2100 Bioanalyzer.

Sequenced: blood. The receptor was isolated from a young woman with Graves' hyperthyroidism. In this chain, TRBV2 is recombined with TRBJ2-1; the D gene cannot be named for sure. The DNA sequence is TGTGCCAGCAGTATAAGCTCCTACAATGAGCAGTTCTTC. Its protein reads: CASSISSYNEQFF.